A selection of T cell receptor beta chains follows, all from one sample in a study of T cell responses to AZD1222 COVID-19 vaccine. Only in-frame clones appear in the TCRdb table, and some are missing; sequencing was by immunoSEQ multiplex PCR. The sample shows 90,000 to 120,000 clones, approximately 88% of them seen only once. The source material was peripheral blood, sampled on day 0 of AZD1222 vaccination. All receptors derive from an adult in good health. Both conserved end residues are part of each CDR3.

V | CDR3
TRBV6-5 | CASRQGLAGELFF
TRBV15 | CATSSSAGDSDF
TRBV5-4 | CASSSAGTQLGGYTF
TRBV3-1/TRBV3-2 | CASSHTIGGGGEKLFF
TRBV2 | CASSEYRAGGPREQYF
TRBV11-2 | CASSLGGSSYNEQFF
TRBV29-1 | CSVSTATNEKLFF
TRBV14 | CASSQGLVGYNEQFF
TRBV30 | CALNRGSSSYNSPLHF
TRBV28 | CASSPGTGDTDTQYF
TRBV2 | CASRGTRAYEQYF